The clone carrying this TCR beta chain came up a few times. The sample is drawn from a study of blood T cell repertoires in COVID-19. V dropped 0 bases and J dropped 8 bases, with 11 bases sitting between them. In germline, CDR1 is LGHNA, CDR2 YNFKEQ. This CDR3 has 14 residues. In the authors' methods: The authors estimated nucleated cell counts from reference gene primer amplification. Method: immunoSEQ multiplex PCR; TCRdb's copy keeps in-frame clones and lacks some. The V and J calls and clone size are taken from that table; D and trimming were inferred from the DNA. In the table there are some 120,000 clones, about 80% of which are singletons.

What was sequenced was peripheral blood. The clonotype originates from a woman in her forties or fifties with acute or convalescent COVID-19. This sequence joins TRBV4-2 and TRBJ1-3; TRBD1 is a possible D gene (5 bases). CDR3 nucleotide sequence: TGTGCCAGCAGCCAAGAATCACAGGCGTACACCATATATTTT. Its protein product is CASSQESQAYTIYF.